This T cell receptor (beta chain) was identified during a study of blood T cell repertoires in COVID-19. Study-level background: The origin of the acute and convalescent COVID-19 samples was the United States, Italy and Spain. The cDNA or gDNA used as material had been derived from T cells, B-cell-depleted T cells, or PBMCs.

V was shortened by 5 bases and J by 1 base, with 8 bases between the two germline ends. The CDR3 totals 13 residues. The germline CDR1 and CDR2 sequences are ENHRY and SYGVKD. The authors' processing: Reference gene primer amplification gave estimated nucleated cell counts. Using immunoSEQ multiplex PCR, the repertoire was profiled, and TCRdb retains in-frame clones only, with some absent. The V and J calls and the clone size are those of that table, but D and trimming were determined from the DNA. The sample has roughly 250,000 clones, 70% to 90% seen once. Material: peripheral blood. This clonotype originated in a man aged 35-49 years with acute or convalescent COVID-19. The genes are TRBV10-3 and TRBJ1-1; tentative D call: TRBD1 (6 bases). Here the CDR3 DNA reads TGTGCCATCAGTAGGACAGAGAACACTGAAGCTTTCTTT. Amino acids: CAISRTENTEAFF.